This T cell receptor beta chain was obtained from a study of blood T cell repertoires in COVID-19. Overall study: The United States, Italy and Spain supplied acute and convalescent COVID-19 samples.

The junction had 8 bases not matched to a gene; V was cut back by 3 bases and J by 8 bases. This CDR3 contains 15 residues. Germline V gene lookup returns CDR1 SGHAT and CDR2 FQNNGV. Methods used by the authors: Reference gene primer amplification in the assay estimated nucleated cell counts. Assay used: immunoSEQ multiplex PCR; TCRdb lists only in-frame clones, some missing. V, J and clone size reflect that table, while D and trimming were determined from the DNA. The sample consists of under 300,000 clones, approximately 86% of them appearing once. The sequenced material came from peripheral blood. The genes are TRBV11-2 and TRBJ1-4; the match to TRBD1 covers 8 bases. The TCR comes from a woman between 65 and 79 years old with active or convalescent COVID-19. The CDR3 DNA sequence: TGTGCCAGCAGCTTTTCAGGGGGCGCGACAGAAAAACTGTTTTTT. Translation: CASSFSGGATEKLFF. Supplemented by reference TRBV11-2 and TRBJ1-4, the full variable domain reads EAGVAQSPRYKIIEKRQSVAFWCNPISGHATLYWYQQILGQGPKLLIQFQNNGVVDDSQLPKDRFSAERLKGVDSTLKIQPAKLEDSAVYLCASSFSGGATEKLFFGSGTQLSVL.